This T cell receptor beta chain derives from a study of blood T cell repertoires in COVID-19. Resolution of symptoms, clearance, or two negative PCRs was present in recovered Cohort 3 donors. CDR3 size: 14 residues. Germline trimming cut 8 bases from V and 7 bases from J; bases unmatched to any gene: 9. As processed by the authors: From reference gene primer amplification, estimates of nucleated cell counts were derived. The repertoire was sequenced with immunoSEQ multiplex PCR; TCRdb's copy has only in-frame clones and lacks some. V, J and clone size were drawn from that table, and D and trimming were deduced from the DNA. This sample has some 130,000 clones; roughly 80% occur once, and the top ten carry just over 6%.

Sequencing was performed on PBMCs or T cells enriched from blood (not recorded which). This chain links TRBV23-1 with TRBJ2-1; 9 bases align to TRBD2. TRBV23-1 is identified as an open reading frame with a role that is uncertain. The source is a woman between 50 and 59 years old who had recovered from COVID-19. The CDR3 here is CASPGGAGGNEQFF. The CDR3 bases are TGCGCCAGCCCCGGGGGAGCGGGGGGTAATGAGCAGTTCTTC.